The rows below give T cell receptor beta chains drawn from one sample of a study of early T cells in non-severe SARS-CoV-2 infection. TCRdb independently ran MiXCR on the 5' RACE reads; one entry per CDR3 protein. This sample has 50,000 to 60,000 distinct CDR3 sequences, with roughly 9% found just once. The sample was whole blood. The receptors derive from an adult who was a healthcare worker with PCR-confirmed SARS-CoV-2 infection or an uninfected control (not recorded which). Each CDR3 is given with its conserved first and last residue. Each record gives: clone size, V gene, D gene, J gene, CDR3 DNA, CDR3 protein. D genes are given only for firm matches. Rows give clone size only sometimes, using once, few, many, or a class for an expanded clone.

few,TRBV7-9,.,TRBJ2-5,TGTGCCAGCACCAGGGAAGAGTCCCAGTACTTC,CASTREESQYF
.,TRBV7-8,.,TRBJ2-7,TGTGCCAGCAGCCCGGACTGGGAGCAGTACTTC,CASSPDWEQYF
.,TRBV5-4,TRBD2,TRBJ2-7,TGTGCCAGCAGCTGGGAGGGCGGGCAAGCGCGGGAGCAGTACTTC,CASSWEGGQAREQYF
once,TRBV3-1,.,TRBJ1-6,TGTGCCAGCAGCCAAGAACGTTGGAGCTCTGGGGGCCCCCTCCACTTT,CASSQERWSSGGPLHF
many,TRBV9,.,TRBJ1-1,TGTGCCAGCAGCGGACAGTCCGACACTGAAGCTTTCTTT,CASSGQSDTEAFF
few,TRBV7-9,.,TRBJ1-1,TGTGCCATACAGGGTTGGGGAGGATCCGAAGCTTTCTTT,CAIQGWGGSEAFF
few,TRBV3-1,.,TRBJ1-2,TGTGCCAGCAGCCAGACCTGGTCCGGCGGAAGCTACACCTTC,CASSQTWSGGSYTF
many,TRBV13,.,TRBJ1-1,TGTGCCAGCAGCTTACGCTTAGGGCCGAACACTGAAGCTTTCTTT,CASSLRLGPNTEAFF
.,TRBV7-9,.,TRBJ1-2,TGTGCCAGCAGCTTAGATACGGGGACCTATGGCTACACCTTC,CASSLDTGTYGYTF
many,TRBV3-1,.,TRBJ1-1,TGTGCCAGCACCTCCGCCCCTAACACTGAAGCTTTCTTT,CASTSAPNTEAFF
few,TRBV7-6,.,TRBJ2-5,TGTGCCAGCAGCTTATTGTGGACGCAAGAGACCCAGTACTTC,CASSLLWTQETQYF
few,TRBV25-1,.,TRBJ1-4,TGTGCCAGCAGTGAATTGGGGCGTGAAAAACTGTTTTTT,CASSELGREKLFF
many,TRBV25-1,.,TRBJ1-6,TGTGCCAGCAGCCGCGTCTCTGGTTCACCCCTCCACTTT,CASSRVSGSPLHF
few,TRBV30,.,TRBJ1-1,TGTGCCTGGAGTCGACTGTACACTGAAGCTTTCTTT,CAWSRLYTEAFF
.,TRBV25-1,.,TRBJ2-3,TGTGCCAGCAGTGACATTAAAAGACCAACAGATACGCAGTATTTT,CASSDIKRPTDTQYF
.,TRBV12-3/TRBV12-4,.,TRBJ1-5,TGTGCCAGCAGTTCCCGTCCGGCTCAGCCCCAGCATTTT,CASSSRPAQPQHF
.,TRBV12-3/TRBV12-4,.,TRBJ2-3,TGTGCCAGCAGTCGAAGCGTAGATACGCAGTATTTT,CASSRSVDTQYF
.,TRBV6-5,TRBD1,TRBJ2-7,TGTGCCAGCACCCGGGACAGGGGGTCCTACGAGCAGTACTTC,CASTRDRGSYEQYF
.,TRBV3-1,.,TRBJ2-7,TGTGCCAGCAGCCCCGGGCCTGCCGAGCAGTACTTC,CASSPGPAEQYF
few,TRBV14,.,TRBJ1-2,TGTGCCAGCAGCCAAGTGGCAGGGAGCTATGGCTACACCTTC,CASSQVAGSYGYTF
few,TRBV5-8,TRBD1,TRBJ2-7,TGTGCCAGCAGCACCGACAGGGACGGTGAGCAGTACTTC,CASSTDRDGEQYF
many,TRBV5-1,.,TRBJ1-6,TGCGCCAGCAGCTTGGTACCGGATAATTCACCCCTCCACTTT,CASSLVPDNSPLHF
few,TRBV14,.,TRBJ1-1,TGTGCCAGCAGCCAACTGACCGCGAACACTGAAGCTTTCTTT,CASSQLTANTEAFF
few,TRBV5-1,.,TRBJ1-2,TGCGCCAGCAGCTTGGATTGGGCCACAAGCTATGGCTACACCTTC,CASSLDWATSYGYTF
.,TRBV4-1,TRBD1,TRBJ1-1,TGCGCCAGCAGCAGAACACCCACCGGACAGGTTGAAGCTTTCTTT,CASSRTPTGQVEAFF
.,TRBV19,.,TRBJ1-6,TGTGCCAGTAGTATGAACAGCGGTAATTCACCCCTCCACTTT,CASSMNSGNSPLHF
many,TRBV7-8,TRBD1,TRBJ1-4,TGTGCCAGCAGCTTTGCAGGGGGGGTTAATGAAAAACTGTTTTTT,CASSFAGGVNEKLFF
.,TRBV27,.,TRBJ2-7,TGTGCCAGCAGTTTAAGTCTCGGCGAGCAGTACTTC,CASSLSLGEQYF
.,TRBV30,TRBD1,TRBJ1-2,TGTGCCTGGAGTATTACGAGACAGGGGGCTTATGGCTACACCTTC,CAWSITRQGAYGYTF
few,TRBV3-1,TRBD1,TRBJ2-7,TGTGCCAGCAGCCAAGATATGAGGACAGGGGAACACGAGCAGTACTTC,CASSQDMRTGEHEQYF
many,TRBV12-3/TRBV12-4,.,TRBJ1-1,TGTGCCAGCCTCACGGCGGGGCTATCCACTGAAGCTTTCTTT,CASLTAGLSTEAFF
many,TRBV27,.,TRBJ2-1,TGTGCCAGCAGTTACAGGAGATACAATGAGCAGTTCTTC,CASSYRRYNEQFF
.,TRBV20-1,.,TRBJ2-1,TGCAGTGCTAGAGACCGGGACTGGGGCAATGAGCAGTTCTTC,CSARDRDWGNEQFF
few,TRBV7-9,.,TRBJ1-5,TGTGCCAGCAGCTTTGGAGGGACGGCTAATCAGCCCCAGCATTTT,CASSFGGTANQPQHF
many,TRBV3-1,TRBD2,TRBJ2-3,TGTGCCAGCAGCCTTGCCGCTAGCGGGGGGTTCCCGGATACGCAGTATTTT,CASSLAASGGFPDTQYF
many,TRBV30,TRBD1,TRBJ2-3,TGTGCCTGGAGTGGCCGGGACAGGTACACAGATACGCAGTATTTT,CAWSGRDRYTDTQYF
many,TRBV14,TRBD1,TRBJ1-2,TGTGCCAGCAGCCAGGCCACCGGGACAGTTTATGGCTACACCTTC,CASSQATGTVYGYTF
few,TRBV6-6,.,TRBJ2-3,TGTGCCGTTTCGGGTCCACAGACAGATACGCAGTATTTT,CAVSGPQTDTQYF
.,TRBV28,TRBD2,TRBJ2-1,TGTGCCAGCAGTCCTCCGGGACTAAACCCTGAGCAGTTCTTC,CASSPPGLNPEQFF
few,TRBV10-2,.,TRBJ1-1,TGCGCCAGCAGTCGGGCAGCTGAAGCTTTCTTT,CASSRAAEAFF
few,TRBV2,.,TRBJ1-2,TGTGCCAGCAGTCCCACCCTAGGCTACACCTTC,CASSPTLGYTF
many,TRBV21-1,.,TRBJ2-7,TGTGCCAGCAGCCCTAACGGGGGACGGTTAACCTACGAGCAGTACTTC,CASSPNGGRLTYEQYF
.,TRBV2,.,TRBJ1-5,TGTGCCAGCAGTGAAGAGGTCGGCTTTAGCAATCAGCCCCAGCATTTT,CASSEEVGFSNQPQHF
.,TRBV4-2,.,TRBJ2-7,TGTGCCAGCAGCCAAGATCTGGGGGGTGAGCAGTACTTC,CASSQDLGGEQYF
many,TRBV10-2,TRBD1,TRBJ1-6,TGCGCCAGCAGTGTGGGGACAGCCAATTCACCCCTCCACTTT,CASSVGTANSPLHF
many,TRBV2,.,TRBJ2-3,TGTGCCAGCAGCCCTTGGGGGGCCCTAACGCAGTATTTT,CASSPWGALTQYF
.,TRBV10-3,.,TRBJ1-5,TGTGCCATCAGGGACGGGGATCAGCCCCAGCATTTT,CAIRDGDQPQHF
few,TRBV6-1,.,TRBJ2-4,TGTGCCAGCAGTTTCCGGACAGAGGACATTCAGTACTTC,CASSFRTEDIQYF
few,TRBV4-1,.,TRBJ2-3,TGCGCCAGCAGCCAAGTTTCGACTTTCACAGATACGCAGTATTTT,CASSQVSTFTDTQYF